This T cell receptor (beta chain) was captured by sequencing in a study of blood T cell repertoires in COVID-19 (dated by TCRdb to about 2020). Broadly, across the study: Samples from collaborators originated in the United States, Italy and Spain and spanned both the acute and convalescent phases of COVID-19. The repertoires were released in a freely available public database intended as a resource for research on the immune response to SARS-CoV-2. Nearly every sample came with metadata listing a de-identified subject ID, COVID-19 status, age in years and sex. Where HLA class I and class II types were available, the types were taken from metadata supplied by the sample provider, not from assay-based typing. The prospective study material was composed of cDNA or gDNA derived from T cells, B-cell-depleted T cells, or PBMCs. The samples were drawn from two sources: the first 160 participants of the ongoing ImmuneRACE study, and 1,200 or so subjects contributed by 6 global collaborators. Deeply sampled blood TCRbeta repertoires from subjects exposed to, actively infected with, or recovered from COVID-19 were included in the dataset. The paper's findings and limits, for the study overall: The quantity of clinical and demographic metadata differed by source and by participant and was supplied without curation.

Whole blood was collected in K2EDTA tubes by collaborating institutions according to the institutions' own protocols. For TCRbeta analysis, collaborator samples were shipped as frozen whole blood, as isolated PBMCs, or as DNA extracted from either sample type. V and J are trimmed by 3 bases and 4 bases, and the gene matches miss 22 bases of the junction. The CDR3, from cysteine to phenylalanine, totals 22 residues. CDR3 DNA is the only sequence kept; it has 66 bases, read in frame from the first base. CDR1 and CDR2 are read off the germline V gene as MGHRA and YSYEKL. TCRbeta CDR3 regions were amplified from genomic DNA by means of the immunoSEQ Assay, a bias-controlled multiplex PCR. The paper's data handling went like this. The number of nucleated cells in each sample was estimated from the amplification of reference gene primers within the assay. To quantify the absolute abundance of each unique TCRbeta CDR3 rearrangement, sequence reads were collapsed and filtered. For each sample, productive Simpson clonality was calculated by taking the square root of Simpson's diversity index across productive rearrangements. TCRdb took this table from immuneACCESS and kept in-frame rearrangements with V and J called. Such tables lack part of the clones; where checked against another copy, unresolved V genes explain under half of the gap, and the rest is unexplained. V and J calls and clone size follow that table, whereas D and trimming were derived from the DNA. This sample holds tens of thousands of clones; about 78% were observed only once. Roughly 7.5% of the sample goes to the ten largest clones.

The sample holds one count of this clone. Its antigen is still unknown. Base qualities are not at hand, and no much larger clone is one base apart. The sample comprised peripheral blood. The clonotype originates from a woman aged 55-70 years with acute or convalescent COVID-19. The chain joins TRBV4-1 to TRBJ2-3; the junction holds 13 bases that match TRBD2. The CDR3 region reads CASSHPSAGRPMTSGGSDTQYF. In nucleotide form, the sequence is TGCGCCAGCAGCCATCCTAGTGCGGGTCGACCGATGACTAGCGGGGGGTCAGATACGCAGTATTTT.